The T cell receptor (beta chain) under discussion was sequenced for a study of blood T cells in healthy people across ages (dated by TCRdb to the mid-2010s). Context from the whole study: In model experiments, template switching captured roughly one uniquely barcoded TCR beta cDNA molecule for every two T cells. The study measured age-related changes in TCR beta repertoire diversity using deep sequencing normalized with unique cDNA molecular identifiers. Four age groups were formed from the donors: young (average approximately 16 years), middle-aged (around 40), aged (about 62) and long-lived (82). To avoid experimental bias, donors of different ages were randomly spread across the sequencing lanes. The study analyzed two additional independent replicas of 1 million unique cDNA reads from the same blood draw for two donors, one aged 18 to 30 and one aged 80 or older.

The sample holds a few counts of this clonotype. Its binding antigen is unknown. Base qualities are not at hand, and no much larger clone is one base apart. Systemically healthy Caucasian individuals from Russia, some 36 in total and aged roughly 6 to 100 years, were included as donors. Each donor gave ten milliliters of peripheral blood, collected into EDTA-treated Vacutainer tubes. PBMCs were isolated by Ficoll-Paque density-gradient centrifugation, with at least 6 million obtained per sample. Trizol reagent was used to extract total RNA from the PBMCs, yielding at least 5 micrograms per sample. For every donor, an aliquot of PBMCs went through flow cytometry to measure the percentages of naive CD45RAhigh/CD27high T cells. The library was generated by 5' RACE. This sample was sequenced with an Illumina HiSeq 2500. A second PCR of roughly 7 to 11 cycles was performed with a sample-barcoded 5' primer and a J-beta primer mix. A unique molecular identifier was introduced onto each TCR beta cDNA molecule by a template-switch 5' adaptor carrying 12 random nucleotides. Each sample yielded at least 2.5 million CDR3-containing paired-end reads. The Mint cDNA synthesis kit, primed by a TRBC-specific oligonucleotide, was used to synthesize first-strand cDNA from all RNA. After uracil-DNA glycosylase treatment, a first 18-cycle PCR used universal primers M1SS and BC2_uni_R on all cDNA. Processing in the source paper ran as follows. Normalization of each sample was performed by random selection of 1 million high-quality reads, each carrying a distinct molecular identifier. Instead of being binned into consensus sequences, reads that shared molecular identifiers were thrown out. CDR3 identification, clonotype clustering and error correction used MiTCR with a Q25 quality threshold and the strictest error-elimination algorithm. A nonparametric unseen species model using Euler transformation provided a lower-bound estimate of total TCR beta diversity. TCRdb reanalyzed the raw reads on its own, using fastp at Q25 for trimming and MiXCR for clone calling, and kept in-frame beta chains. Here each entry gathers all rows of one CDR3 protein and keeps the most common genes and DNA. Clone size and V and J calls follow TCRdb, not the original study. The sample table shows 1,500,000 or so distinct CDR3 sequences, and roughly 43% are seen once. The biggest ten clones account for roughly 3.7% of the sample.

Results and caveats for the whole study, not just this receptor: Estimates of total diversity based on one million sequenced T cells were considered lower bounds and underestimates. The percentage of naive T cells measured by flow cytometry correlated strongly with observed TCR beta diversity. Compared with the aged group, the long-lived group had more naive CD4+ T cells, fewer expanded clones and increased TCR diversity, suggesting age selection. Observed TCR beta diversity per million T cells fell roughly linearly with age, and a significant reduction was already apparent by age roughly 40. Because profiling used bulk unsorted PBMCs, naive and antigen-experienced compartments could not be compared conclusively. Because donor CMV infection status was unknown, age-related changes in expanded clonotypes were potentially confounded.

V is clipped by 5 bases and J by 4 bases, and the sequence between their germline boundaries is 17 bases long. CDR1 and CDR2, per the germline V gene (reference sequence), are MNHEY and SMNVEV. The CDR3 measures 15 amino acids from cysteine to phenylalanine. Kept here is only the CDR3 DNA, which spans 45 bases and is read in frame from base 1. Sample: blood. Here the chain combines TRBV27 and TRBJ1-2; the D gene remains uncertain. This clonotype was obtained from a woman under 30 in good health. In nucleotides, the sequence is TGTGCCAGCAGTCTAACCCCTGGATCTAGCTATGGCTACACCTTC. Its amino acids are CASSLTPGSSYGYTF.